This T cell receptor beta chain was sequenced during a study of PD-1 blockade in classical Hodgkin lymphoma. Noted time point: newly diagnosed, previously untreated cHL patient sample. Produced via immunoSEQ multiplex PCR; TCRdb's table is partial and in-frame only. The sample lists approximately 70,000 clones, over 90% occurring once. Trimming took 0 bases from V and 6 from J; bases not matched to a gene: 6. The CDR3 is made up of 15 amino acids. Germline V CDR1 and CDR2: SNHLY, FYNNEI. The receptor's source is a human donor with classical Hodgkin lymphoma. The rearrangement joins TRBV2 to TRBJ2-7; TRBD1 aligns across 9 bases. The sequenced sample was peripheral blood mononuclear cells (PBMCs). CDR3 in DNA: TGTGCCAGCAGTGAAGCCCCGGGACAGGGAGGCGAGCAGTACTTC. It specifies CASSEAPGQGGEQYF.